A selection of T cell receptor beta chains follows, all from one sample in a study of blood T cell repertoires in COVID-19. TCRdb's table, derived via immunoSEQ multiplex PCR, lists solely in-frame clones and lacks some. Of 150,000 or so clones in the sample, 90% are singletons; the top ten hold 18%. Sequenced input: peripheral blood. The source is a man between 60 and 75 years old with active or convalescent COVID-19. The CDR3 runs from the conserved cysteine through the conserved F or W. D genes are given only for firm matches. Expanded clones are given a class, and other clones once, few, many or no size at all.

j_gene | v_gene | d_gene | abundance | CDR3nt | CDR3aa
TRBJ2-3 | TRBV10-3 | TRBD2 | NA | TGTGCCATCACGGGACTAGCGGGTGCGGATACGCAGTATTTT | CAITGLAGADTQYF
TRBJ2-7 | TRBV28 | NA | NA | TGTGCCAGCAGCCCCACAGGGACGGTCTCTCGGGAGCAGTACTTC | CASSPTGTVSREQYF
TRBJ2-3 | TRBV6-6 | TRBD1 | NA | TGTGCCAGCAGTCCGGAAAGGGGGGACAGGGATTTTAATACGCAGTATTTT | CASSPERGDRDFNTQYF
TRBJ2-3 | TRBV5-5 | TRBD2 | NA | TGTGCCAGCTCCCCCCCGCGGGGGGGCCTCGATACGCAGTATTTT | CASSPPRGGLDTQYF
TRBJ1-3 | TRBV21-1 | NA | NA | TGTGCCAGCAGCTCACGCCGGGGGGATAAATCTGGAAACACCATATATTTT | CASSSRRGDKSGNTIYF
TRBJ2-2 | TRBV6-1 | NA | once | TGTGCCAGCAGTGAATATCAGGGGTACACCGGGGAGCTGTTTTTT | CASSEYQGYTGELFF
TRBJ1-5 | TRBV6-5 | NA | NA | TGTGCCAGCAGTTACTCGAGGAGCAATCAGCCCCAGCATTTT | CASSYSRSNQPQHF
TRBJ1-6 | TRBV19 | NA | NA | TGTGCCAGTAAACTCACAGGGTCGGGTAATTCACCCCTCCACTTT | CASKLTGSGNSPLHF
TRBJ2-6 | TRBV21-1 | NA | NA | TGTGCCAACGGGGGGACCTCTGGGGCCAACGTCCTGACTTTC | CANGGTSGANVLTF
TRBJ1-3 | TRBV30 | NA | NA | TGTGCCTGGAGTGTACAGAATGGAAACACCATATATTTT | CAWSVQNGNTIYF
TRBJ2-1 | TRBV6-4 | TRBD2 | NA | TGTGCCAGCAGTATGGCCGGGAGGATTGAGCAGTTCTTC | CASSMAGRIEQFF
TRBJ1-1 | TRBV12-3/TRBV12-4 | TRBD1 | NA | TGTGCCAGCAGAATACAGGGGGCGTCAGAAGCTTTCTTT | CASRIQGASEAFF
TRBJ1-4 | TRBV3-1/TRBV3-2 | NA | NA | TGTGCCAGCAGCATACAGGGTCATGAAAAACTGTTTTTT | CASSIQGHEKLFF
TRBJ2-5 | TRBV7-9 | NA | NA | TGTGCCAGCAGCTTAGGGTGGGGCGCCCAAGAGACCCAGTACTTC | CASSLGWGAQETQYF
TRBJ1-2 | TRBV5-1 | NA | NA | TGCGCCAGCAGCGTGAGGGAGGGTACCCATGGCTACACCTTC | CASSVREGTHGYTF
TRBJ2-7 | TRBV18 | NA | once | TGTGCCAGTCCCGGAGAGAACGACTACGAGCAGTACTTC | CASPGENDYEQYF
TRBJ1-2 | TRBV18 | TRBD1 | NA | TGTGCCAGCTCACCTGGGGACAGGGGGATTTATGGCTACACCTTC | CASSPGDRGIYGYTF
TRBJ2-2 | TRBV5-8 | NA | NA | TGTGCCAGCAGCTTGTGGGAGATCGGGGAGCTGTTTTTT | CASSLWEIGELFF
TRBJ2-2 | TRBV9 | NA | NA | TGTGCCAGCAGCGTAGCGGCGGGCCCGGGGACCGGGGAGCTGTTTTTT | CASSVAAGPGTGELFF
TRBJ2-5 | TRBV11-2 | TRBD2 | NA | TGTGCCAGCAGCCCCTTGTCTAGCGGGGGGGGAGAGACCCAGTACTTC | CASSPLSSGGGETQYF
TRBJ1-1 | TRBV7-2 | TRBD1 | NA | TGTGCCAGCAGCTCGACAGGGGTCAACACTGAAGCTTTCTTT | CASSSTGVNTEAFF
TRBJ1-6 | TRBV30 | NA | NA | TGTGCCTGGAGTGTACGGGGAGGGTTTAGGGGTGGCGGGGTTAATTCACCCCTCCACTTT | CAWSVRGGFRGGGVNSPLHF
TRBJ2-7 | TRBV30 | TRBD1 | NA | TGTGCCTGGAGTGTTTGGACAGGGTCCTACGAGCAGTACTTC | CAWSVWTGSYEQYF
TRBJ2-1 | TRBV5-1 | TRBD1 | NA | TGCGCCAGCAGCTCAGGGGGCTCCTACAATGAGCAGTTCTTC | CASSSGGSYNEQFF
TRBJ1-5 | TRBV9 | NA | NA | TGTGCCAGCAGCGTAGGAGGGTTGAGCAATCAGCCCCAGCATTTT | CASSVGGLSNQPQHF
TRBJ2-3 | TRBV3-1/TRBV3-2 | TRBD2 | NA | TGTGCCAGCAGCCAAGAGACTAGCGGGTATACGCAGTATTTT | CASSQETSGYTQYF
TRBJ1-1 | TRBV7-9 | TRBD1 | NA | TGTGCCAGCAGCGTCGACAGGGGGAACACTGAAGCTTTCTTT | CASSVDRGNTEAFF
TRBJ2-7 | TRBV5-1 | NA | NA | TGCGCCAGCAGCTTGGCCGGGGGGCCCTACGAGCAGTACTTC | CASSLAGGPYEQYF
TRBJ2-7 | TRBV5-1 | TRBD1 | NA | TGCGCCAGCAGCTTGGCCATTCAGGGGGTCTACGAGCAGTACTTC | CASSLAIQGVYEQYF
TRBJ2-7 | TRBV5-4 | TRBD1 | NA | TGTGCCAGCAGCTTAAAAAGGGGGCTGACCTACGAGCAGTACTTC | CASSLKRGLTYEQYF
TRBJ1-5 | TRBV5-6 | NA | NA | TGTGCCAGCAGCTTGTTCGCACAGGGTAGCAATCAGCCCCAGCATTTT | CASSLFAQGSNQPQHF
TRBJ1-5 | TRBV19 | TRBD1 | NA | TGTGCCAGTAGTTGGGGGACAGGGTACCAGCCCCAGCATTTT | CASSWGTGYQPQHF
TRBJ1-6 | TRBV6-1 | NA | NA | TGTGCCAGCAGTGAAGCCGAACAGCAGTATAATTCACCCCTCCACTTT | CASSEAEQQYNSPLHF
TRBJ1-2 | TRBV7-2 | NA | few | TGTGCCAGCAGCTTAGAGCCCCAGGGTGGCTATGGCTACACCTTC | CASSLEPQGGYGYTF
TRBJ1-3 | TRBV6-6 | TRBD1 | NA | TGTGCCAGCAGTCGAGCCGACAGGGGAAACTCTGGAAACACCATATATTTT | CASSRADRGNSGNTIYF
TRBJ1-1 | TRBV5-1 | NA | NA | TGCGCCAGCAGCTTCGTAGGGGATTCCCGCCAGAACACTGAAGCTTTCTTT | CASSFVGDSRQNTEAFF
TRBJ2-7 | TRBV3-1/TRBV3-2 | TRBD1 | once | TGTGCCAGCAGCCAACTCCCGGGACAGGGGTTGGAGCAGTACTTC | CASSQLPGQGLEQYF
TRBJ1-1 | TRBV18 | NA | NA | TGTGCCAGCTCAGTCGACAGGTCAATTGAAGCTTTCTTT | CASSVDRSIEAFF
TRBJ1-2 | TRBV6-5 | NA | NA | TGTGCCAGCGGACCACAGGGCAGGTCTTGGGACTACACCTTC | CASGPQGRSWDYTF
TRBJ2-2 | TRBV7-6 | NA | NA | TGTGCCAGCAGCTTAGTTTCGAAGCGAGACACCGGGGAGCTGTTTTTT | CASSLVSKRDTGELFF
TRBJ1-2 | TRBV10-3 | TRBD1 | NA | TGTGCCATCAGGGGGACAGGGACGGGCTACACCTTC | CAIRGTGTGYTF